Following are 6 T cell receptor beta chains from one sample sequenced in a study of blood T cell repertoires in COVID-19. The table came from immunoSEQ multiplex PCR; TCRdb's copy has only in-frame clones and leaves some out. The table has some 120,000 clones, 79% seen once; the top ten hold 30% to 45%. The sample was peripheral blood. These receptor sequences come from a man aged 35-49 years with active or convalescent COVID-19.

The genes are TRBV4-2 and TRBJ2-1, with TRBD2 matching over 8 bases. The CDR3 consists of 16 residues. Germline-derived CDR1 and CDR2 are LGHNA and YNFKEQ. J lost 3 bases, V lost 2 bases, and 6 bases had no gene match. DNA for the CDR3: TGTGCCAGCAGCCAACTTAGCGGGGTGTACTACAATGAGCAGTTCTTC. This gives the protein CASSQLSGVYYNEQFF.

This rearrangement joins TRBV19 to TRBJ2-5, with 8 bases lining up with TRBD1. This CDR3 is 14 amino acids long. V shed 4 bases, J shed 4 bases, and the junction held 5 bases outside the gene matches. The germline V gene encodes CDR1 LNHDA and CDR2 SQIVND (reference sequence). CDR3 protein: CASSRRTGRETQYF. The DNA for the CDR3 is TGTGCCAGTAGTAGGCGGACAGGGAGAGAGACCCAGTACTTC. Full variable domain (outside the CDR3, taken from reference TRBV19 and TRBJ2-5): DGGITQSPKYLFRKEGQNVTLSCEQNLNHDAMYWYRQDPGQGLRLIYYSQIVNDFQKGDIAEGYSVSREKKESFPLTVTSAQKNPTAFYLCASSRRTGRETQYFGPGTRLLVL.

The J gene is TRBJ2-7, the V gene TRBV28, with D possibly matching TRBD1 (5 bases). This CDR3 spans 12 amino acids. V was cut by 6 bases and J by 6 bases, with 12 bases left in between. CDR1 and CDR2 from the germline V gene are MDHEN and SYDVKM. This chain's CDR3 is CASSLQVAEQYF. CDR3 DNA sequence: TGTGCCAGCAGCCTACAGGTTGCCGAGCAGTACTTC.

Details on this clone: This specimen includes other DNA sequences encoding the same CDR3. Here the CDR3 reads CASSGGRGGYTF. Here the CDR3 DNA reads TGTGCCAGCAGTGGAGGTCGGGGGGGCTACACCTTC. The chain recombines TRBV2 with TRBJ1-2, with D perhaps matching TRBD1 (5 bases). This CDR3 is built from 12 residues. Germline-derived CDR1 and CDR2 are SNHLY and FYNNEI. V gave up 4 bases and J gave up 8 bases, with 11 bases separating them.

V is TRBV3-1 (or the pseudogene TRBV3-2) and J is TRBJ1-5; D uncertain. V lost 0 bases, J lost 4 bases, and 10 bases lay in between. This CDR3 is 15 amino acids long. Germline lookup yields CDR1 LGHDT and CDR2 YNNKEL (reference sequence). CDR3 in amino acids: CASSQEGSGNQPQHF. CDR3 bases: TGTGCCAGCAGCCAAGAAGGATCAGGAAATCAGCCCCAGCATTTT.

The chain joins TRBV2 to TRBJ1-1; 7 bases match TRBD1. CDR1 SNHLY and CDR2 FYNNEI come from the germline V gene. V was pared by 6 bases and J by 0 bases, with 7 bases of the junction left unmatched. The CDR3 runs to 15 residues. The CDR3 spells CASRDTGTVNTEAFF. The CDR3 nucleotides read TGTGCCAGCAGAGATACCGGGACAGTGAACACTGAAGCTTTCTTT. Full variable domain (rest looked up from reference TRBV2 and TRBJ1-1): EPEVTQTPSHQVTQMGQEVILRCVPISNHLYFYWYRQILGQKVEFLVSFYNNEISEKSEIFDDQFSVERPDGSNFTLKIRSTKLEDSAMYFCASRDTGTVNTEAFFGQGTRLTVV.